One T cell receptor (beta chain) is described in this entry. What it binds is not known. The entry originates in a study of cytomegalovirus exposure and HLA in healthy donors. Study context: A later analysis reported the same platform for the 100 to 150 validation repertoires and the approximately 720 first-cohort repertoires.

Profiling relied on immunoSEQ multiplex PCR, and the TCRdb table lists in-frame clones only, not all of them. The table records 150,000 to 200,000 clones, approximately 86% of them present only once. Germline V gene data show CDR1 as SGDLS and CDR2 as YYNGEE. The CDR3 has 13 amino acids. Unmatched junction bases numbered 5, after V lost 3 bases and J lost 7 bases. Study-wide results and caveats: Using the classifier, cytomegalovirus status was reportedly diagnosed with high specificity and sensitivity.

The donors were part of the validation cohort, which consisted of about 130 subjects and was separate from the first cohort of about 650 subjects. The specimen sequenced was PBMCs. The chain has TRBV9 and TRBJ2-7; TRBD1 aligns across 9 bases. This sequence was found in a woman younger than 35 in good health and CMV-seronegative. The CDR3 DNA reads as TGTGCCAGCAGCGCCGGGACAGGGCAAGAGCAGTACTTC. Translation gives CASSAGTGQEQYF.